Each of the 9 T cell receptor beta chains below was sequenced from the same sample in a study of OX40 agonist ivuxolimab in advanced cancers. TCRdb's table, derived via immunoSEQ multiplex PCR, lists solely in-frame clones and lacks some. The sample has 80,000 to 90,000 clones, under 90% seen once. Sequencing was performed on CD4+ or CD8+ T cells sorted from blood, taken in a trial of the OX40 agonist ivuxolimab. The receptors here all came from an adult with an advanced solid tumor such as melanoma, head and neck, liver or kidney cancer.

The CDR3 region has the DNA TGTGCCAGCAGCTTAGACAGGGCCTACGAGCAGTACTTC. The encoded protein is CASSLDRAYEQYF. V and J are TRBV5-4 and TRBJ2-7, with 7 bases fitting TRBD1. V gave up 2 bases and J gave up 2 bases; unmatched junction bases: 1. The germline gives CDR1 SGHNT, CDR2 YYREEE (reference sequence). The CDR3 covers 13 residues.

The V gene is TRBV18, the J gene TRBJ1-2; D not resolved. The V end lost 2 bases, the J end lost 0 bases, and 7 bases lay between the germline ends. CDR3 length equals 14 residues. Germline lookup yields CDR1 KGHSH and CDR2 LQKENI. This CDR3 reads CASSPSEANYGYTF. DNA for the CDR3: TGTGCCAGCTCACCATCCGAAGCTAACTATGGCTACACCTTC.

The chain employs TRBV29-1 and TRBJ2-3; possible D gene TRBD2, 5 bases. CDR3 size: 13 residues. V lost 4 bases to trimming and J lost 0 bases, with 8 bases between them. From germline, CDR1 is SQVTM and CDR2 ANQGSEA. The CDR3 protein is CSVGLTSTDTQYF. The CDR3 nucleotides are TGCAGCGTTGGACTAACTAGCACAGATACGCAGTATTTT.

The chain's CDR3 is CASSPPGGSYEQYF. The CDR3 DNA follows: TGTGCCAGCAGCCCTCCAGGGGGTTCCTACGAGCAGTACTTC. The rearrangement joins TRBV14 to TRBJ2-7; 7 nucleotides align to TRBD1. Germline CDR1 reads SGHDN; CDR2 reads FVKESK. Losses at the gene ends were 4 bases for V and 1 base for J; bases not matched to a gene: 4. This CDR3 region has 14 residues. The full variable domain, its missing parts supplied by reference TRBV14 and TRBJ2-7, is EAGVTQFPSHSVIEKGQTVTLRCDPISGHDNLYWYRRVMGKEIKFLLHFVKESKQDESGMPNNRFLAERTGGTYSTLKVQPAELEDSGVYFCASSPPGGSYEQYFGPGTRLTVT.

V and J are TRBV7-9 and TRBJ1-6; the D gene is possibly TRBD1 (6 bases). Germline V gene data show CDR1 as SEHNR and CDR2 as FQNEAQ (reference sequence). This CDR3 spans 15 amino acids. V lost 5 bases to trimming and J lost 10 bases, with 18 bases between them. The DNA of the CDR3 is TGTGCCAGCAGCCCTCGTGGGGGGGCGTTATCACCCCTCCACTTT. Translated: CASSPRGGALSPLHF.

The CDR3 DNA follows: TGTGCCAGCAGCTTGTCCCCGCAGGGAGGCTACGAGCAGTACTTC. Translation: CASSLSPQGGYEQYF. This chain links TRBV11-2 with TRBJ2-7, with TRBD2 as a possible D gene (6 bases). The germline V gene has CDR1 SGHAT and CDR2 FQNNGV. V lost 3 bases and J 3 bases, leaving 15 bases between the germline ends. This CDR3 is built from 15 residues.

The gene calls are TRBV30 and TRBJ1-5; D gene unclear. CDR1 is GTSNPN, CDR2 SVGIG, per germline (reference sequence). The CDR3 is 13 residues long. The V gene lost 4 bases and the J gene lost 5 bases, with 12 bases spanning the gap. CDR3 loop: CAWTVGGYQPQHF. The CDR3 DNA is TGTGCCTGGACAGTCGGCGGGTATCAGCCCCAGCATTTT.

The chain employs TRBV9 and TRBJ1-1, with D maybe TRBD1 (6 bases). V was pared by 2 bases and J by 2 bases, with 10 bases between. Germline V gene sequence: CDR1 SGDLS, CDR2 YYNGEE. This CDR3 region has 14 residues. The DNA of the CDR3 is TGTGCCAGCAGCGTCACAGGGACCAACACTGAAGCTTTCTTT. It specifies CASSVTGTNTEAFF.

The chain employs TRBV5-1 and TRBJ1-4; D might be TRBD1 (5 bases). Between the trimmed V and J ends, which lost 4 bases and 0 bases, there was a span of 16 bases. Germline V gene data show CDR1 as SGHRS and CDR2 as YFSETQ. The CDR3 length is 17 residues. CDR3 in amino acids: CASSPDGDPTTNEKLFF. The CDR3, as DNA: TGCGCCAGCAGCCCAGACGGGGACCCTACAACTAATGAAAAACTGTTTTTT.